This T cell receptor (beta chain) was sequenced for a study of shared T cell receptors in the human thymus. CDR3 size: 15 residues. The germline V gene encodes CDR1 SGHNT and CDR2 YYREEE (reference sequence). V dropped 0 bases and J dropped 3 bases, with 12 bases sitting between them. Repertoires were generated with immunoSEQ multiplex PCR, while TCRdb's copy carries only in-frame clones and drops some. The table includes 700,000 to 750,000 clones, 80% to 90% detected once. The sample was also linked to a second study, of human thymus T cells.

The chain joins TRBV5-4 to TRBJ1-2; D is uncertain. Specimen: thymocytes. This TCR came from a girl in the first two years of life with a congenital heart defect. The CDR3 sequence is CASSLARREDYGYTF. The CDR3 coding sequence is TGTGCCAGCAGCTTGGCTAGGAGGGAGGACTATGGCTACACCTTC.